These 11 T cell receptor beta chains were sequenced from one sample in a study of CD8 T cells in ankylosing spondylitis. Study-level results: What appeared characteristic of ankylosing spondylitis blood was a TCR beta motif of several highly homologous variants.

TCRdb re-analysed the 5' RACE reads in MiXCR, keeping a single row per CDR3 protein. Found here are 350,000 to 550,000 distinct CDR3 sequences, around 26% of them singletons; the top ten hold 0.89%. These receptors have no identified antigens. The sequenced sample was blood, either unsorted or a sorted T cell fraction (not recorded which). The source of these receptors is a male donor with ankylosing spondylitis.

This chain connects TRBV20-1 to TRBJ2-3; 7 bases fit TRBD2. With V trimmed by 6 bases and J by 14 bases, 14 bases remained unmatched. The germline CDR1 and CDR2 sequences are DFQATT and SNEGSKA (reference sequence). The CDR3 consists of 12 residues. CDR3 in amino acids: CSASTVAGVLYF. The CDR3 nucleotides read TGCAGTGCGTCGACGGTGGCGGGAGTACTGTATTTT.

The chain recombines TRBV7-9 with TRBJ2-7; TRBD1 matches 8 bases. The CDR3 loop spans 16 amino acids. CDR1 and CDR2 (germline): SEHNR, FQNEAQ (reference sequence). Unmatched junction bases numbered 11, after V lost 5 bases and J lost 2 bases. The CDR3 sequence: CASSPEGRGLPYEQYF. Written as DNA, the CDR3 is TGTGCCAGCAGCCCAGAGGGCAGGGGGCTCCCCTACGAGCAGTACTTC.

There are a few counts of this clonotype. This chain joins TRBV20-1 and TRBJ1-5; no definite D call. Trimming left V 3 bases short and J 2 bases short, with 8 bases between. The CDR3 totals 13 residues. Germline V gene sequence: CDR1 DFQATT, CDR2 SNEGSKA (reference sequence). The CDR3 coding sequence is TGCAGTGCTAGCCCGGGTGGCAATCAGCCCCAGCATTTT. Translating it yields CSASPGGNQPQHF.

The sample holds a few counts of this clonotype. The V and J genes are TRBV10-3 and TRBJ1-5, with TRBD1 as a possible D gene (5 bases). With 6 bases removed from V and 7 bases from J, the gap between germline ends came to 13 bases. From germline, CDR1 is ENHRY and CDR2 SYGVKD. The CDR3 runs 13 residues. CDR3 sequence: CAISGGTEQPQHF. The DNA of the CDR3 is TGTGCCATCAGCGGAGGGACGGAGCAGCCCCAGCATTTT.

This CDR3 is CAISDLDEQFF. The CDR3 DNA reads as TGTGCCATCAGTGACTTGGATGAGCAGTTCTTC. This chain links TRBV10-3 with TRBJ2-1; the D is unclear. CDR3 size: 11 residues. V lost 3 bases, J lost 8 bases, and 5 bases lay in between. Germline values: CDR1 ENHRY, CDR2 SYGVKD.

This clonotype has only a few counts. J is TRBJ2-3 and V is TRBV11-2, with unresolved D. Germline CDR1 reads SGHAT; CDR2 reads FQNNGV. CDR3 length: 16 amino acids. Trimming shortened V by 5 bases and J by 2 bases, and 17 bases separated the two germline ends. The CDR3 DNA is TGTGCCAGCAGCCTGGGCTTCCCCCCTACCACAGATACGCAGTATTTT. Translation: CASSLGFPPTTDTQYF. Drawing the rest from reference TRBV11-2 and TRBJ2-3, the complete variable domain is EAGVAQSPRYKIIEKRQSVAFWCNPISGHATLYWYQQILGQGPKLLIQFQNNGVVDDSQLPKDRFSAERLKGVDSTLKIQPAKLEDSAVYLCASSLGFPPTTDTQYFGPGTRLTVL.

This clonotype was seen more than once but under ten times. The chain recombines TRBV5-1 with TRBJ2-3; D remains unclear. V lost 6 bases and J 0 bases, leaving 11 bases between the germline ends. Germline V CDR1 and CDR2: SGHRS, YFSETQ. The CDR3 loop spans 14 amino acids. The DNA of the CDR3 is TGCGCCAGCAAGACTCCTACTAGCACAGATACGCAGTATTTT. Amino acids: CASKTPTSTDTQYF. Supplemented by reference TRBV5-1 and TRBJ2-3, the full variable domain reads KAGVTQTPRYLIKTRGQQVTLSCSPISGHRSVSWYQQTPGQGLQFLFEYFSETQRNKGNFPGRFSGRQFSNSRSEMNVSTLELGDSALYLCASKTPTSTDTQYFGPGTRLTVL.

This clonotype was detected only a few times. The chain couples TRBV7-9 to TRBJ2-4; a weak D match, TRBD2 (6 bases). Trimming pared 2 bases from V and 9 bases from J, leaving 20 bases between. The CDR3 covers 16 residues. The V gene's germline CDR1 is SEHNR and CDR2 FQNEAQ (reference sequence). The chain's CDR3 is CASSLLRDSPGGIQYF. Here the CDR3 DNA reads TGTGCCAGCAGCTTACTAAGGGACTCCCCCGGCGGCATTCAGTACTTC.

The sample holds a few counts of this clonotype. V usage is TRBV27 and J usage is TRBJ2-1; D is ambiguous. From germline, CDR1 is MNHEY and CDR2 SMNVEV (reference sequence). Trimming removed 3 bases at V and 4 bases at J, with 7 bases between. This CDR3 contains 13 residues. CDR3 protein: CASSFSQYNEQFF. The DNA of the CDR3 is TGTGCCAGCAGTTTTTCACAGTACAATGAGCAGTTCTTC.

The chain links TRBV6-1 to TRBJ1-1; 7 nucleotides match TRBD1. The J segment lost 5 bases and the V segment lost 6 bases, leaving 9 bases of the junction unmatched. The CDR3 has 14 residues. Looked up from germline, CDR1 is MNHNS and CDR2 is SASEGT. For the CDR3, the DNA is TGTGCCAGCAGCACCACAGGGGTTGGGACTGAAGCTTTCTTT. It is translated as CASSTTGVGTEAFF.

CDR3 nucleotides: TGCAGTGCTACACTGACGGGGGGCACCGGGGAGCTGTTTTTT. Translation gives CSATLTGGTGELFF. This chain links TRBV20-1 with TRBJ2-2, with 7 bases fitting TRBD2. The length of the CDR3 is 14 residues. J lost 4 bases, V lost 4 bases, and 6 bases had no gene match. Germline loops: CDR1 DFQATT, CDR2 SNEGSKA (reference sequence).